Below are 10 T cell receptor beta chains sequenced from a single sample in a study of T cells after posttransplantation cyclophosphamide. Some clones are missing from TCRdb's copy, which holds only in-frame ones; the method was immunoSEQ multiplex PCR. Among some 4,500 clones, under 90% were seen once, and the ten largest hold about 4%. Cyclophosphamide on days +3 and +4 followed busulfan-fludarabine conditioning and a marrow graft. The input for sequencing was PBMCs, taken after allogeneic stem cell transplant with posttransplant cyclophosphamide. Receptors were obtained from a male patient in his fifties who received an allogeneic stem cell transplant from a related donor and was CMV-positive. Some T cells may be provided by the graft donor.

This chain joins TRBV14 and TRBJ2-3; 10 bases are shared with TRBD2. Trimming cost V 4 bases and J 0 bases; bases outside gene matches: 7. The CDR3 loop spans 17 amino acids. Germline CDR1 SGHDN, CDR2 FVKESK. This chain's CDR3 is CASSRVRLAGSTDTQYF. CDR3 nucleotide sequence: TGTGCCAGCAGCCGGGTCAGACTAGCGGGTAGCACAGATACGCAGTATTTT. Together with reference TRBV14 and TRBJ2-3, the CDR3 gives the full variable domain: EAGVTQFPSHSVIEKGQTVTLRCDPISGHDNLYWYRRVMGKEIKFLLHFVKESKQDESGMPNNRFLAERTGGTYSTLKVQPAELEDSGVYFCASSRVRLAGSTDTQYFGPGTRLTVL.

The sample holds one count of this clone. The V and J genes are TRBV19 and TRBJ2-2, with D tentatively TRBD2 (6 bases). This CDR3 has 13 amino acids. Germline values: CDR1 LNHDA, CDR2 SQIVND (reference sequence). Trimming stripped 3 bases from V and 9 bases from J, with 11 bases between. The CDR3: CASSIRDSRELFF. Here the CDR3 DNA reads TGTGCCAGTAGTATCCGGGACTCCCGGGAGCTGTTTTTT.

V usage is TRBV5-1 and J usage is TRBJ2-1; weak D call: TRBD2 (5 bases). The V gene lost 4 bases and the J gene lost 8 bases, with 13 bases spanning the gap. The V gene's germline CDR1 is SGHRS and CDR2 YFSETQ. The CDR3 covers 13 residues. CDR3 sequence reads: CASSRNERDEQFF. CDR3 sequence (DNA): TGCGCCAGCAGCCGAAACGAGAGGGATGAGCAGTTCTTC.

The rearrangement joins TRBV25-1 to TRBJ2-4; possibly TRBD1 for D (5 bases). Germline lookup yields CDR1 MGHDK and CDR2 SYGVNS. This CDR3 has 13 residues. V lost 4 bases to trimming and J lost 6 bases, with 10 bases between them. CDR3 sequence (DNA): TGTGCCAGCAGTGGTACAGGTCGAAACATTCAGTACTTC. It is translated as CASSGTGRNIQYF.

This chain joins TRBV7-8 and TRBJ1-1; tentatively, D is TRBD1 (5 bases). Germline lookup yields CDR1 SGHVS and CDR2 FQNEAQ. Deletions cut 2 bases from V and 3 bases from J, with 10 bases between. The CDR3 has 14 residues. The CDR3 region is CASSLQGGDTEAFF. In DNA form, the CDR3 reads TGTGCCAGCAGCTTACAGGGAGGGGACACTGAAGCTTTCTTT. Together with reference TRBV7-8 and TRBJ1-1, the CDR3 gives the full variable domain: GAGVSQSPRYKVAKRGQDVALRCDPISGHVSLFWYQQALGQGPEFLTYFQNEAQLDKSGLPSDRFFAERPEGSVSTLKIQRTQQEDSAVYLCASSLQGGDTEAFFGQGTRLTVV.

CDR3 loop: CASSYRDTNSYEQYF. DNA of the CDR3: TGTGCCAGCTCGTACCGGGATACAAACTCCTACGAGCAGTACTTC. The chain joins TRBV18 to TRBJ2-7; D is perhaps TRBD2 (5 bases). This CDR3 spans 15 amino acids. Germline V CDR1 and CDR2: KGHSH, LQKENI. Trimming pared 6 bases from V and 0 bases from J, leaving 15 bases between. Together with reference TRBV18 and TRBJ2-7, the CDR3 gives the full variable domain: NAGVMQNPRHLVRRRGQEARLRCSPMKGHSHVYWYRQLPEEGLKFMVYLQKENIIDESGMPKERFSAEFPKEGPSILRIQQVVRGDSAAYFCASSYRDTNSYEQYFGPGTRLTVT.

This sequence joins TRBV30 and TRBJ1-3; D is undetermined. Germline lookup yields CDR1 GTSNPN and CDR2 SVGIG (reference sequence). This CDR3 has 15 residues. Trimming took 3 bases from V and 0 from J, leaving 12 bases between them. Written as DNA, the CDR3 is TGTGCCTGGAGGGTACCCGGGGTCTCTGGAAACACCATATATTTT. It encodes CAWRVPGVSGNTIYF.

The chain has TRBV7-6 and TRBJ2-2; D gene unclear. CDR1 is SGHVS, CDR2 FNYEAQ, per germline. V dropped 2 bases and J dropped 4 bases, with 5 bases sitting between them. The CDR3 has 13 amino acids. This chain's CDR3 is CASSLKLTGELFF. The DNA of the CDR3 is TGTGCCAGCAGCTTAAAGCTCACCGGGGAGCTGTTTTTT.

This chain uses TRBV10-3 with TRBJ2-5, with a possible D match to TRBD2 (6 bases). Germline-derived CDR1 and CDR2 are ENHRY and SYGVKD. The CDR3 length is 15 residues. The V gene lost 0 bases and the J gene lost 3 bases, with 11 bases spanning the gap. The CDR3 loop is CAISESWRGKETQYF. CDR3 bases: TGTGCCATCAGTGAGTCGTGGCGGGGCAAAGAGACCCAGTACTTC.

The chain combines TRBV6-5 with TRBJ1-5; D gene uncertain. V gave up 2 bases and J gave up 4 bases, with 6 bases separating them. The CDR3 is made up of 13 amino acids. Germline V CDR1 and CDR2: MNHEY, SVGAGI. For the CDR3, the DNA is TGTGCCAGCAGTTACAATCAGAATCAGCCCCAGCATTTT. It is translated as CASSYNQNQPQHF.